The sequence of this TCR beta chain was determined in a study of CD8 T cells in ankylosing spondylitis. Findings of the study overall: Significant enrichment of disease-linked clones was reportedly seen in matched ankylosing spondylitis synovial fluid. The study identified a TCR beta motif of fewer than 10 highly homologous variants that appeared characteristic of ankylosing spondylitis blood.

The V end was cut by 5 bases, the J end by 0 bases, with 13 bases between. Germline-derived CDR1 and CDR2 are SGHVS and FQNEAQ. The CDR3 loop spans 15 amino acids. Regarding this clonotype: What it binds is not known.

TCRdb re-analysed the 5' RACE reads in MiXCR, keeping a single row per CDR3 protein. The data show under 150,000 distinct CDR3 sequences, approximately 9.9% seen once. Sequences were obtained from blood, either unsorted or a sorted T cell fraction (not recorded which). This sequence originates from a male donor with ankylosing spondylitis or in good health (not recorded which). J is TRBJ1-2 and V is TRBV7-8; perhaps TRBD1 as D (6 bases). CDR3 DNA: TGTGCCAGCAGCCCTACAGGGCAAGCTAACTATGGCTACACCTTC. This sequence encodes CASSPTGQANYGYTF. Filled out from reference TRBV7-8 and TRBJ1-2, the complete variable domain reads GAGVSQSPRYKVAKRGQDVALRCDPISGHVSLFWYQQALGQGPEFLTYFQNEAQLDKSGLPSDRFFAERPEGSVSTLKIQRTQQEDSAVYLCASSPTGQANYGYTFGSGTRLTVV.